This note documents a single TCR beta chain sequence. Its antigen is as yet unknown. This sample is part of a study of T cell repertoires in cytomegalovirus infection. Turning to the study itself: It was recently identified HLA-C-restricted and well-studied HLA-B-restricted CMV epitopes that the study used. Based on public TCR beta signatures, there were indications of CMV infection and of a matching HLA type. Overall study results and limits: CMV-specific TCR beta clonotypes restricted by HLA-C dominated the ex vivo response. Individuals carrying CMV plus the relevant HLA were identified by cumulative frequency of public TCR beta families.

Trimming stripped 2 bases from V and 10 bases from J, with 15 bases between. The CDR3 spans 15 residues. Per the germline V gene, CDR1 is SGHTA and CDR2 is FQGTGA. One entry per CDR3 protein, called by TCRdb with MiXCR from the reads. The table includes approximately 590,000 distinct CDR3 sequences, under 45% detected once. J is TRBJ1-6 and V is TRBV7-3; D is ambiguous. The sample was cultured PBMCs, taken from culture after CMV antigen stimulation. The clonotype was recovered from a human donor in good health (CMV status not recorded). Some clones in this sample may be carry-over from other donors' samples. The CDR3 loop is CASSLDGAWRSPLHF. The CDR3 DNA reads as TGTGCCAGCAGCTTAGATGGAGCCTGGCGGTCACCCCTCCACTTT.